This TCR beta chain was found in a study of shared clonotypes between healthy human individuals. The CDR3 runs 14 residues. The ends were cut back, 2 bases at V and 1 base at J, with 8 bases in the middle. CDR1 and CDR2 (germline): SNHLY, FYNNEI. Adults of Caucasian background living in Nashville, Tennessee made up all donors. Measured with immunoSEQ multiplex PCR; TCRdb has only the in-frame clones, and not every one. The profile shows some 2,400,000 clones, 90% to 97% of them singletons. This sequence was found in a man between 18 and 29 years old in good health. The V gene is TRBV2, the J gene TRBJ1-1, with D unclear. Sequenced: naive CD4+ T cells sorted from blood. Subset noted: CD45RA+ positively selected. The CDR3 reads CASSENTANTEAFF. CDR3 nucleotide sequence: TGTGCCAGCAGTGAAAATACAGCGAACACTGAAGCTTTCTTT.